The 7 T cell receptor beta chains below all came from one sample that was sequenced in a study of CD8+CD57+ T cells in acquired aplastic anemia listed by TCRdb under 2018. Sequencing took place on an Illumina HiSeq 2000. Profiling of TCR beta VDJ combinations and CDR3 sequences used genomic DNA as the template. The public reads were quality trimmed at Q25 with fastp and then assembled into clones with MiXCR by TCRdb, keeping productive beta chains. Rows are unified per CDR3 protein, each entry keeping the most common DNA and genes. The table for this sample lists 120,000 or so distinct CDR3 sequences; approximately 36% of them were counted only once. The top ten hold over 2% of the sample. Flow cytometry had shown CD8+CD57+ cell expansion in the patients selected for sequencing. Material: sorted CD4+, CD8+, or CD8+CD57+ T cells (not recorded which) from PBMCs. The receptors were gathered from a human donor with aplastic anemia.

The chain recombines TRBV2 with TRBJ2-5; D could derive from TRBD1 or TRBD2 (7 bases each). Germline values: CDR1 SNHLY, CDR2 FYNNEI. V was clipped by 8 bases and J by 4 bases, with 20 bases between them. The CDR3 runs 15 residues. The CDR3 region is CASSAGTGEGETQYF. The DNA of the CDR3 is TGTGCCAGCTCCGCGGGAACAGGGGAGGGAGAGACCCAGTACTTC.

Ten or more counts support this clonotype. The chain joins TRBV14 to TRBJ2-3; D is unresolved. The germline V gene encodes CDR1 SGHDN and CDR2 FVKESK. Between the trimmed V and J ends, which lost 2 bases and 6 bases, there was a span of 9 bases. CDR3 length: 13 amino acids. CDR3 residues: CASSQSRADTQYF. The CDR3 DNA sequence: TGTGCCAGCAGCCAAAGTAGGGCTGATACGCAGTATTTT. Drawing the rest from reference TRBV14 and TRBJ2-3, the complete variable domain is EAGVTQFPSHSVIEKGQTVTLRCDPISGHDNLYWYRRVMGKEIKFLLHFVKESKQDESGMPNNRFLAERTGGTYSTLKVQPAELEDSGVYFCASSQSRADTQYFGPGTRLTVL.

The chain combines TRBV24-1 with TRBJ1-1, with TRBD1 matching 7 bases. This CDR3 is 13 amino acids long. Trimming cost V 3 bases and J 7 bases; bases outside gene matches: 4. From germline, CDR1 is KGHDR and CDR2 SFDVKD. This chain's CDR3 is CATSDATGLEAFF. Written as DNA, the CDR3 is TGTGCCACCAGTGATGCGACAGGGCTTGAAGCTTTCTTT.

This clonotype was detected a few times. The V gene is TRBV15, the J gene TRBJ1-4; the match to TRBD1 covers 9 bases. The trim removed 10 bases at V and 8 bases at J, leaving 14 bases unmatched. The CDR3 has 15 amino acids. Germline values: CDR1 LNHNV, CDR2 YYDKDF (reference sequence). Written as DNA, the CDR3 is TGTGCCAGCAGTTTCCCGGGACAGGGAGGAGAAAAACTGTTTTTT. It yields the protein CASSFPGQGGEKLFF.

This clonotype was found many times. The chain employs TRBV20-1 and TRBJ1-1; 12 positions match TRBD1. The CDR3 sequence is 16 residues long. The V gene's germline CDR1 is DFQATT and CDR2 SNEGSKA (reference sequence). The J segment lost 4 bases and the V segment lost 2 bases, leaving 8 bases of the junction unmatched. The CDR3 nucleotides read TGCAGTGCTAGACCCGGGACAGGGGGCTCAGGCACTGAAGCTTTCTTT. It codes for CSARPGTGGSGTEAFF.

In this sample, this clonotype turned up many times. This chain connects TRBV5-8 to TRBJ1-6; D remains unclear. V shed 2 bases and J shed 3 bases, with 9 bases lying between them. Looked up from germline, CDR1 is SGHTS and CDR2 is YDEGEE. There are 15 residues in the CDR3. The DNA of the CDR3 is TGTGCCAGCAGCTTTTTACAGAGCTATAATTCACCCCTCCACTTT. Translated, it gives CASSFLQSYNSPLHF.

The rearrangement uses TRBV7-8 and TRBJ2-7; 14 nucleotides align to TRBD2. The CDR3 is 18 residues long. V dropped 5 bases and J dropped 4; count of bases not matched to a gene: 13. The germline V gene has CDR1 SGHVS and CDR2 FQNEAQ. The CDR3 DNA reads TGTGCCAGCAGCCCGGGACTAGCGGGAGCCGAGGAGTTATACGAGCAGTACTTC. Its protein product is CASSPGLAGAEELYEQYF.